This is a list of T cell receptor beta chains from one sample in a study of OX40 agonist ivuxolimab in advanced cancers. Data came from immunoSEQ multiplex PCR; TCRdb stores just in-frame clones and leaves some out. Among about 60,000 clones listed, approximately 83% were seen once. Material: CD4+ or CD8+ T cells sorted from blood, obtained in a trial of the OX40 agonist ivuxolimab. Source of these receptors: an adult with an advanced solid tumor such as melanoma, head and neck, liver or kidney cancer. CDR3s leave out the opening cysteine and the closing phenylalanine or tryptophan. A D gene is named only where the DNA matches it firmly. Clone size is shown for a subset of rows, as once, few, many or a class of expanded clone.

NA	NA	TRBV5-1	TRBJ2-7	ASRYVRDNSYEQY
NA	NA	TRBV5-4	TRBJ2-1	ASSEGGAHYNEQF
NA	NA	TRBV10-3	TRBJ1-5	ASGVYGPNQPQH
NA	NA	TRBV5-1	TRBJ2-5	ASSPRSGETQY
NA	TRBD2	TRBV5-4	TRBJ2-1	ASSSAGGRGPYNEQF
NA	NA	TRBV28	TRBJ1-5	ASSLRGGGQPQH
NA	TRBD2	TRBV9	TRBJ2-4	ASSVDPSGLAKNIQY
NA	NA	TRBV7-2	TRBJ1-2	ASSSSVLYGYT
NA	TRBD1	TRBV12-5	TRBJ2-7	ASGLVAGQGVYYEQY
NA	NA	TRBV5-1	TRBJ2-2	ASSLVPASTGELF
NA	NA	TRBV9	TRBJ1-2	ASSGLQRDI
NA	NA	TRBV9	TRBJ2-5	ASSVGPGQETQY
NA	NA	TRBV2	TRBJ1-3	ASSEWTAGGNTIY
NA	TRBD1	TRBV19	TRBJ2-7	ASKPGQGALEQY
NA	NA	TRBV19	TRBJ2-1	ASSILSGTRNNEQF
once	NA	TRBV2	TRBJ1-2	ASIRTGVNGYT
NA	NA	TRBV7-3	TRBJ2-5	ASSSHRGAETQY
NA	NA	TRBV5-6	TRBJ2-7	ASRRIGGQSEQY
NA	TRBD2	TRBV2	TRBJ2-5	ASRGGLDPETQY
NA	NA	TRBV29-1	TRBJ2-3	SANRGTDTQY
few	TRBD1	TRBV4-1	TRBJ1-1	ASSRQGTNTEAF
NA	NA	TRBV9	TRBJ2-3	ASSVLGSHGLDTQY
NA	TRBD1	TRBV2	TRBJ1-2	ASSVGTGGGYGYT
NA	NA	TRBV27	TRBJ2-1	ASSRNQGNPYNEQF
NA	NA	TRBV19	TRBJ1-2	ASSIPGRINYGYT
NA	NA	TRBV7-2	TRBJ2-5	ASSTRWGAAETRY
NA	NA	TRBV13	TRBJ2-3	ASSSDADTQY
NA	NA	TRBV16	TRBJ1-6	ASSTAYNSPLH
NA	NA	TRBV4-1	TRBJ2-5	ASSQPGRGAWETQY
NA	NA	TRBV6-5	TRBJ1-5	ASSYSGADNQPQH
once	NA	TRBV7-2	TRBJ1-5	ASSLTGQQPQH
few	NA	TRBV9	TRBJ1-5	ASSVEGGWEPQH
NA	NA	TRBV5-1	TRBJ1-2	ASSSPYINYGYT
NA	TRBD1	TRBV7-9	TRBJ1-4	ASSLAGTGNEKLF
NA	TRBD1	TRBV28	TRBJ1-1	ASSRTGAGTEAF
NA	NA	TRBV19	TRBJ1-3	ASSIRGPVHLSGNTIY
NA	NA	TRBV4-1	TRBJ1-5	ASSQLLQGSNQPQH
NA	TRBD1	TRBV5-6	TRBJ2-7	ASSTPTAGGLEQY
NA	NA	TRBV18	TRBJ2-1	ASSPVGGNEQF
NA	TRBD1	TRBV19	TRBJ2-7	ASSRTDRGHEQY
NA	NA	TRBV2	TRBJ1-5	ASSENPNQPQH
NA	NA	TRBV19	TRBJ1-1	ASSVKGDTEAF
NA	NA	TRBV6-5	TRBJ2-7	ASSYLGGQY
NA	NA	TRBV2	TRBJ1-6	ASSEGRKNSPLH
NA	TRBD1	TRBV7-3	TRBJ1-1	ASSSQGGNTEAF
NA	NA	TRBV5-1	TRBJ1-1	ASSLGSGMNTEAF
NA	NA	TRBV7-9	TRBJ1-2	ASSLQENYGYT
once	NA	TRBV6-6	TRBJ2-1	ASSGAYNEQF